These 26 T cell receptor beta chains were sequenced from one sample in a study of metastatic and nonmetastatic thyroid tumors. No patient received treatment before thyroid surgery. Through MiXCR, TCRdb re-clonotyped the PCR reads. The table records about 30,000 clones, under 25% of them present only once. The sequencing input was blood. These receptors were collected from a female donor with papillary thyroid cancer or a benign thyroid nodule (not recorded which). Some clones in this sample may be carry-over from other donors' samples.

This clone has ten or more counts. The chain links TRBV29-1 to TRBJ2-5; 9 bases align to TRBD2. This CDR3 has 12 residues. CDR1 SQVTM and CDR2 ANQGSEA come from the germline V gene. For the CDR3, the DNA is TGCGCCGGCGGGGGGGCACAAGAGACCCAGTACTTC. This sequence encodes CAGGGAQETQYF.

The chain joins TRBV4-1 to TRBJ1-2, with TRBD1 identical over 10 bases. The V gene end was trimmed by 6 bases and the J gene end by 6 bases; junction bases not matched to a gene: 13. Germline CDR1 is MGHRA and CDR2 is YSYEKL. This CDR3 spans 16 amino acids. The chain's CDR3 is CASRMAGQGGIHGYTF. CDR3 nucleotide sequence: TGCGCCAGCAGGATGGCAGGACAGGGGGGTATCCATGGCTACACCTTC.

This clone has only a few counts. Here the CDR3 DNA reads TGCAGTGCTAGACGGAGCGGGGGGGCGGTCCCCTCTAGCACAGATACGCAGTATTTT. Protein: CSARRSGGAVPSSTDTQYF. This chain joins TRBV20-1 and TRBJ2-3, with 10 bases that match TRBD2. The CDR3 has 19 residues. Germline-derived CDR1 and CDR2 are DFQATT and SNEGSKA (reference sequence). V gave up 2 bases and J gave up 0 bases; unmatched junction bases: 14.

This clone was observed at least ten times. This rearrangement joins TRBV20-1 to TRBJ2-5, with unresolved D. In germline, CDR1 is DFQATT, CDR2 SNEGSKA (reference sequence). The CDR3 is 12 amino acids. V lost 7 bases and J lost 1, with 10 bases in between. The CDR3 region has the DNA TGCAGTGTATTTCCGCCCCAAGAGACCCAGTACTTC. Translation gives CSVFPPQETQYF.

By proportion, this clone is medium-sized. The CDR3 reads CASNPWTSGNTGELFF. The CDR3 DNA reads as TGTGCCAGCAACCCCTGGACTAGCGGGAACACCGGGGAGCTGTTTTTT. This chain links TRBV6-1 with TRBJ2-2, with 10 bases matching TRBD2. This CDR3 contains 16 residues. J gave up 1 base and V 7 bases, and 6 bases lay outside the gene matches. Germline CDR1 reads MNHNS; CDR2 reads SASEGT.

This clone was recorded at least ten times. The chain has TRBV20-1 and TRBJ2-5; 7 bases are shared with TRBD1. This CDR3 comprises 13 residues. Losses at the gene ends were 2 bases for V and 6 bases for J; bases not matched to a gene: 6. Germline CDR1 DFQATT, CDR2 SNEGSKA (reference sequence). CDR3 bases: TGCAGTGCTAGACAAACAGGGGAACAGACCCAGTACTTC. Translated, it gives CSARQTGEQTQYF.

In DNA, the CDR3 is TGTGCCAGCAGCTTCAGGGGAAGCACAGGAGAGACCCAGTACTTC. Its protein product is CASSFRGSTGETQYF. The chain has TRBV5-5 and TRBJ2-5, with a possible D match to TRBD1 (6 bases). V dropped 2 bases and J dropped 4 bases, with 15 bases sitting between them. Germline V gene sequence: CDR1 SGHKS, CDR2 YYEKEE (reference sequence). The CDR3 loop spans 15 amino acids.

This clone has only a few counts. Other DNA sequences within the sample encode an identical CDR3. The V gene is TRBV6-1, the J gene TRBJ2-5, with D maybe TRBD1 (5 bases). Germline V gives CDR1 MNHNS, CDR2 SASEGT. The CDR3 extends over 14 amino acids. Between the trimmed V and J ends, which lost 6 bases and 5 bases, there was a span of 16 bases. The DNA for the CDR3 is TGTGCCAGCAGAATCTTGACAGACGGGGAGACCCAGTACTTC. It specifies CASRILTDGETQYF.

By share, this clone counts as medium-sized. V is TRBV12-3 or TRBV12-4 and J is TRBJ2-7; D is tentatively TRBD1 or TRBD2 (5 bases each). This CDR3 is 14 amino acids long. V shed 6 bases and J shed 7 bases, with 19 bases lying between them. The CDR3 region has the DNA TGTGCCAGCAGACCCGCCGGGACCCCGGGGGAGCAGTACTTC. Protein: CASRPAGTPGEQYF.

This clone was observed a few times. The CDR3 DNA sequence: TGTGCCAGCAGCCAAGAGAGGTTTTACGAGCAGTACTTC. Translation: CASSQERFYEQYF. The chain is built from TRBV14 and TRBJ2-7; D is ambiguous. The CDR3 is 13 amino acids. Germline CDR1 and CDR2: SGHDN and FVKESK. V was clipped by 0 bases and J by 4 bases, with 7 bases between them.

This clone was detected a few times. The CDR3 bases are TGTGCCAGCAGCGCCAGGGGAGGAAACACTGAAGCTTTCTTT. As protein: CASSARGGNTEAFF. The V gene is TRBV7-2, the J gene TRBJ1-1, with a weak D call TRBD1 (6 bases). The germline V gene has CDR1 SGHTA and CDR2 FQGNSA. V was shortened by 5 bases and J by 2 bases, with 12 bases between the two germline ends. The CDR3 totals 14 residues.

This clone was observed a handful of times. The chain has TRBV19 and TRBJ1-1; 7 nucleotides align to TRBD1. Looked up from germline, CDR1 is LNHDA and CDR2 is SQIVND (reference sequence). V lost 3 bases and J lost 0; bases outside the gene matches: 4. The CDR3 is 15 residues long. The CDR3 nucleotides read TGTGCCAGTAGTATCCTCGGACAGGTGAACACTGAAGCTTTCTTT. It codes for CASSILGQVNTEAFF.

The chain uses TRBV7-8 and TRBJ1-4; 7 positions match TRBD1. The germline V gene encodes CDR1 SGHVS and CDR2 FQNEAQ. This CDR3 has 15 amino acids. Trimming at V came to 2 bases and at J to 5 bases, leaving 5 bases not matched to a gene. This chain's CDR3 is CASSLYSGGNEKLFF. CDR3 nucleotides: TGTGCCAGCAGCTTATACTCAGGGGGAAATGAAAAACTGTTTTTT.

The chain uses TRBV5-1 and TRBJ2-7; the D gene is possibly TRBD1 (5 bases). The CDR3 contains 16 residues. The V end was cut by 5 bases, the J end by 3 bases, with 21 bases between. CDR1 and CDR2 (germline): SGHRS, YFSETQ. The CDR3 protein is CASRLNQGTGFYEQYF. CDR3 bases: TGCGCCAGCAGACTAAATCAGGGCACGGGTTTCTACGAGCAGTACTTC.

This clone was counted a few times. The chain carries TRBV6-1 and TRBJ2-6; D is perhaps TRBD1 (6 bases). This CDR3 contains 14 residues. Trimming shortened V by 8 bases and J by 0 bases, and 8 bases separated the two germline ends. The germline gives CDR1 MNHNS, CDR2 SASEGT. Written as DNA, the CDR3 is TGTGCCAGCGAGACAGGCTCTGGGGCCAACGTCCTGACTTTC. This codes for CASETGSGANVLTF.

This clone was counted between two and nine times. The chain couples TRBV10-2 to TRBJ1-6; tentative D call: TRBD1 (5 bases). The CDR3 length is 14 residues. V lost 2 bases and J lost 5, with 7 bases in between. From germline, CDR1 is WSHSY and CDR2 SAAADI. The CDR3 loop reads CASSEAGNNSPLHF. DNA of the CDR3: TGCGCCAGCAGTGAGGCAGGGAATAATTCACCCCTCCACTTT.

In this sample, this clone turned up many times. This chain joins TRBV7-3 and TRBJ2-1; TRBD2 matches at 10 bases. The length of the CDR3 is 14 residues. V shed 5 bases and J 3 bases; nucleotides not matched to a gene: 1. The germline CDR1 and CDR2 sequences are SGHTA and FQGTGA. The CDR3 nucleotides are TGTGCCAGCAGCCGGACTAGCGGCTACAATGAGCAGTTCTTC. Translating gives CASSRTSGYNEQFF.

This clone was found many times. CDR3 DNA: TGTGCCACTCTGGAACTGGGTGATAAGATGAACGAGCAGTACTTC. Encoded protein: CATLELGDKMNEQYF. The chain is built from TRBV28 and TRBJ2-7; D is ambiguous. Germline CDR1 MDHEN, CDR2 SYDVKM. The CDR3 covers 15 residues. Trimming removed 10 bases at V and 5 bases at J, with 24 bases between. Full variable domain (missing parts from reference TRBV28 and TRBJ2-7): DVKVTQSSRYLVKRTGEKVFLECVQDMDHENMFWYRQDPGLGLRLIYFSYDVKMKEKGDIPEGYSVSREKKERFSLILESASTNQTSMYLCATLELGDKMNEQYFGPGTRLTVT.

The rearrangement joins TRBV5-6 to TRBJ1-5; TRBD1 matches at 8 bases. V was clipped by 4 bases and J by 1 base; unmatched bases: 7. In germline, CDR1 is SGHDT, CDR2 YYEEEE. There are 16 residues in the CDR3. CDR3 sequence: CASSLGQGRSNQPQHF. DNA for the CDR3: TGTGCCAGCAGCCTCGGACAGGGTCGCAGCAATCAGCCCCAGCATTTT.

Ten or more counts support this clone. The chain combines TRBV7-2 with TRBJ2-1, with D tentatively TRBD2 (6 bases). Between the trimmed V and J ends, which lost 5 bases and 4 bases, there was a span of 15 bases. From germline, CDR1 is SGHTA and CDR2 FQGNSA. The CDR3 is made up of 15 amino acids. Written as DNA, the CDR3 is TGTGCCAGCAGCCCTACGTGGACTAATTACAATGAGCAGTTCTTC. Encoded protein: CASSPTWTNYNEQFF.

This clone was recorded at least ten times. The genes are TRBV6-6 and TRBJ1-1; D not resolved. The length of the CDR3 is 13 residues. The V gene's germline CDR1 is MNHNY and CDR2 SVGAGI (reference sequence). Trimming took 2 bases from V and 6 from J, leaving 10 bases between them. CDR3 amino acids: CASSYGIDPEAFF. CDR3 sequence (DNA): TGTGCCAGCAGTTACGGGATAGACCCTGAAGCTTTCTTT.

This clone was seen many times. The chain recombines TRBV7-8 with TRBJ2-3, with no clear D. Germline CDR1 and CDR2: SGHVS and FQNEAQ. The CDR3 is 16 residues long. Trimming took 2 bases from V and 0 from J, leaving 12 bases between them. For the CDR3, the DNA is TGTGCCAGCAGCTTATCTATGCTATCTAGCACAGATACGCAGTATTTT. Translating it yields CASSLSMLSSTDTQYF.

The genes are TRBV12-3 or TRBV12-4 and TRBJ2-7; maybe TRBD1 (5 bases). The CDR3 spans 14 residues. The ends were cut back, 6 bases at V and 5 bases at J, with 17 bases in the middle. As DNA, the CDR3 is TGTGCCAGCAGCATGGACACGGGTATCGACGAGCAGTACGTC. Its translation is CASSMDTGIDEQYV.

This clone appeared many times. This sequence joins TRBV4-2 and TRBJ2-7; 10 positions agree with TRBD1. Losses at the gene ends were 0 bases for V and 6 bases for J; bases not matched to a gene: 5. CDR1 and CDR2 (germline): LGHNA, YNFKEQ. This CDR3 spans 15 amino acids. The CDR3 is CASSQEVGTGVEQYF. DNA of the CDR3: TGTGCCAGCAGCCAAGAAGTCGGGACAGGGGTCGAGCAGTACTTC.

Only a few counts were recorded for this clone. The V gene is TRBV20-1, the J gene TRBJ2-3; unclear D gene. The CDR3 contains 14 residues. The V end lost 3 bases, the J end lost 4 bases, and 14 bases lay between the germline ends. The germline CDR1 and CDR2 sequences are DFQATT and SNEGSKA (reference sequence). This chain's CDR3 is CSARPPLIADTQYF. DNA for the CDR3: TGCAGTGCTAGGCCTCCTTTGATTGCAGATACGCAGTATTTT.

This clone was picked up one time. The chain combines TRBV7-2 with TRBJ1-2; 9 nucleotides match TRBD1. Germline V gene data show CDR1 as SGHTA and CDR2 as FQGNSA. The CDR3 is 15 residues long. With V trimmed by 4 bases and J by 3 bases, 6 bases remained unmatched. Written as DNA, the CDR3 is TGTGCCAGCAGCTCGATTCGACAGGGGGACTATGGCTACACCTTC. It yields the protein CASSSIRQGDYGYTF.